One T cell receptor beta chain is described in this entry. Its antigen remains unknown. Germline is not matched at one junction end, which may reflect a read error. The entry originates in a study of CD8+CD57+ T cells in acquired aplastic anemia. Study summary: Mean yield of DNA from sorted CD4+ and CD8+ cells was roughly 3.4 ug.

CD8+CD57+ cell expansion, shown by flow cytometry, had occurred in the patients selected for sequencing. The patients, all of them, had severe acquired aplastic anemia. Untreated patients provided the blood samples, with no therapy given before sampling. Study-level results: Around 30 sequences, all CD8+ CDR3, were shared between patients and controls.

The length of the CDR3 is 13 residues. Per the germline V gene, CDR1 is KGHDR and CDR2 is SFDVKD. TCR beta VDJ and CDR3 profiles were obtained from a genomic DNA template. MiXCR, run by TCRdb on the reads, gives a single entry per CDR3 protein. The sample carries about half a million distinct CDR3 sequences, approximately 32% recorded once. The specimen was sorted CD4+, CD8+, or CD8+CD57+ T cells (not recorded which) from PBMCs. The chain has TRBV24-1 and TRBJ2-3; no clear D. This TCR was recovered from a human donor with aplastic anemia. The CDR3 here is CASSYYGTDTQYF. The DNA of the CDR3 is TGTGCCAGCAGTTATTACGGAACAGATACGCAGTATTTT.